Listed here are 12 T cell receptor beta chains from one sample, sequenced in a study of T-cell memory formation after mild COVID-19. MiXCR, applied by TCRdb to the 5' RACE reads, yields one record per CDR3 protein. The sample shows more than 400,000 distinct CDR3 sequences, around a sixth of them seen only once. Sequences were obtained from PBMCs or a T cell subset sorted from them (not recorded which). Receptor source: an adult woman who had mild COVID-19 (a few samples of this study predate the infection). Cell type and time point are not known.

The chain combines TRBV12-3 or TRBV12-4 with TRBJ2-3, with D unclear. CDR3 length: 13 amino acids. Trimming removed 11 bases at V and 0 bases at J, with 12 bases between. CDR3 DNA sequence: TGTGCCTGTGACGGACGGAGCACAGATACGCAGTATTTT. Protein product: CACDGRSTDTQYF.

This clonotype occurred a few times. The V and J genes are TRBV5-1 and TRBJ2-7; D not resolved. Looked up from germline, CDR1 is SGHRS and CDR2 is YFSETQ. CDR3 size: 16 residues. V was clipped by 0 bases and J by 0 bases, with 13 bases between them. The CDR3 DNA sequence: TGCGCCAGCAGCTTGGACAGCCTGCGTAGCTCCTACGAGCAGTACTTC. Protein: CASSLDSLRSSYEQYF.

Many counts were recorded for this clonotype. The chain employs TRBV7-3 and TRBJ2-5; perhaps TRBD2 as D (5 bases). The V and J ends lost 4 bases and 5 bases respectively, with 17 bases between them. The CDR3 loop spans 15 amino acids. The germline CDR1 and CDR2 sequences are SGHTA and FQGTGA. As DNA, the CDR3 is TGTGCCAGCAGCTACGGACCCTCACCGGGGGAGACCCAGTACTTC. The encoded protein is CASSYGPSPGETQYF.

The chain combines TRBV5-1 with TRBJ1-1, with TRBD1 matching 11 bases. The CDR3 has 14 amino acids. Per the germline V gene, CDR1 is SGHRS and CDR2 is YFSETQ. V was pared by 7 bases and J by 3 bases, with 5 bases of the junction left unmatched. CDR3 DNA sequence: TGCGCCAGCCGCCGGGGACAGGGGGACACTGAAGCTTTCTTT. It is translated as CASRRGQGDTEAFF.

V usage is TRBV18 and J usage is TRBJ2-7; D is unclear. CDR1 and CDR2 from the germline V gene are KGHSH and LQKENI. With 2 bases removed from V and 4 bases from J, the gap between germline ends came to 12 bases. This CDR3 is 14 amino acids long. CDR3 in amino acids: CASSPKDGDYEQYF. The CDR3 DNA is TGTGCCAGCTCACCAAAGGACGGAGATTACGAGCAGTACTTC.

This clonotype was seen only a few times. The CDR3 DNA follows: TGTGCCAGCAAGCCTAGCATTTACGAGCAGTACTTC. It specifies CASKPSIYEQYF. This sequence joins TRBV6-2 or TRBV6-3 and TRBJ2-7; TRBD2 is a possible D gene (5 bases). CDR1 and CDR2 from the germline V gene are MNHEY and SVGEGT. Trimming cost V 7 bases and J 4 bases, with 11 bases left between them. This CDR3 has 12 residues.

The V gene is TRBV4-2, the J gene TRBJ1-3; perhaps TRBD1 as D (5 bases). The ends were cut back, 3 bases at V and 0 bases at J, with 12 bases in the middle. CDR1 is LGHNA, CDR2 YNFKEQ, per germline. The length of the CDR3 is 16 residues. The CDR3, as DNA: TGTGCCAGCAGCCAGTCGGGACTGCTCTCTGGAAACACCATATATTTT. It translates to CASSQSGLLSGNTIYF.

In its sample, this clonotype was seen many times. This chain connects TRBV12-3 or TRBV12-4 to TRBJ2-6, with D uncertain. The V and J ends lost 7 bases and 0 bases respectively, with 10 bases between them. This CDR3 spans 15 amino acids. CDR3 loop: CASNPDHSGANVLTF. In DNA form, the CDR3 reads TGTGCCAGCAACCCCGACCACTCTGGGGCCAACGTCCTGACTTTC.

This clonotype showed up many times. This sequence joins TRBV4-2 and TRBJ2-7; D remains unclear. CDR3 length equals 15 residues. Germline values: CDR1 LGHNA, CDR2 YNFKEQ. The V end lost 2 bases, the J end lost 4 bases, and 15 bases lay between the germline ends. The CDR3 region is CASSQTKGIRYEQYF. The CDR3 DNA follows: TGTGCCAGCAGCCAAACAAAAGGGATCCGGTACGAGCAGTACTTC.

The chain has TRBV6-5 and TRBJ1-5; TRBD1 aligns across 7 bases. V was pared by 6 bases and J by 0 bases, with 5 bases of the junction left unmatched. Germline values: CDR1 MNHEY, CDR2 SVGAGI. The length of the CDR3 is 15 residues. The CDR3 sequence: CASRLTGTSNQPQHF. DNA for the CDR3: TGTGCCAGCAGGCTGACAGGGACTAGCAATCAGCCCCAGCATTTT.

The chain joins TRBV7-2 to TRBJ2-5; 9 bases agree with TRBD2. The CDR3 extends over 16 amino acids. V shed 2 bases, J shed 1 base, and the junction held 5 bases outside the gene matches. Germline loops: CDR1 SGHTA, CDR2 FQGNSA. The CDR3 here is CASSLYSRGGQETQYF. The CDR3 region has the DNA TGTGCCAGCAGCTTATATTCGCGGGGGGGCCAAGAGACCCAGTACTTC.

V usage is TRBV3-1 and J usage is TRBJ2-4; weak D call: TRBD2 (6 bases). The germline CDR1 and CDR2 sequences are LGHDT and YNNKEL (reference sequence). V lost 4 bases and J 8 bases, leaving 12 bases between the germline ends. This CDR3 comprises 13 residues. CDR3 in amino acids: CASSRRGRDIQYF. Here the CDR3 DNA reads TGTGCCAGCAGCCGGAGGGGACGGGACATTCAGTACTTC.